This TCR beta chain stems from a study of blood T cell repertoires in COVID-19. The overall study: Both acute and convalescent COVID-19 samples were obtained from the United States, Italy and Spain. Sample material is recorded as cDNA or gDNA derived from T cells, B-cell-depleted T cells, or PBMCs.

In the authors' workflow: Cell counts per sample came from amplifying reference gene primers. Clones were sequenced by immunoSEQ multiplex PCR, and TCRdb holds only the in-frame ones, with some missing. V, J and clone size are those of that table, while D and trimming were read from the DNA. Of around 200,000 clones in the sample, around 82% were seen once. This CDR3 region has 14 residues. After removal of 2 bases from V and 2 bases from J, the junction contained 2 bases not matched to a gene. CDR1 and CDR2 from the germline V gene are GTSNPN and SVGIG (reference sequence). The chain combines TRBV30 with TRBJ1-2; 10 nucleotides align to TRBD1. The specimen sequenced was peripheral blood. This TCR was sampled from a woman between 35 and 50 years old with active or convalescent COVID-19. As DNA, the CDR3 is TGTGCCTGGAGTCCGGGACAGGGGAACTATGGCTACACCTTC. It codes for CAWSPGQGNYGYTF.